This T cell receptor (beta chain) was retrieved from a study of T cell changes during pregnancy in multiple sclerosis. Assay used: immunoSEQ multiplex PCR; TCRdb lists only in-frame clones, some missing. This sample has over 50,000 clones, with 70% to 90% found just once. V dropped 8 bases and J dropped 8 bases, with 15 bases sitting between them. Germline V lookup: CDR1 SNHLY, CDR2 FYNNEI. CDR3 length equals 13 residues. The origin of this receptor is a female donor with multiple sclerosis, enrolled in a pregnancy study. This chain links TRBV2 with TRBJ1-4, with D possibly being TRBD1 (5 bases). The input for sequencing was peripheral blood, taken in the first trimester of pregnancy. CDR3 sequence reads: CASCPSRGEKLFF. CDR3 sequence (DNA): TGTGCCAGCTGCCCATCGCGGGGGGAAAAACTGTTTTTT.